These 14 T cell receptor beta chains were sequenced from one sample in a study of Tregs in tolerant kidney transplant recipients (dated by TCRdb to between 2019 and 2020). Explained via the paper, the time point label denotes: blood sample drawn before combined kidney and bone marrow transplant. Receptors were amplified or captured by the immunoSEQ multiplex PCR assay. Not all clones reach the TCRdb copy of this immuneACCESS table, which keeps in-frame sequences only. Checked studies attribute under half of the gap to unresolved V genes and leave the rest unexplained. Present in this sample are some 70,000 clones, roughly 92% of which were seen just once. Over 9.5% of the sample is held by the ten biggest clonotypes. This sample comprised CD8+ T cells from blood, obtained before the transplant. All receptors come from a human donor who received a combined kidney and bone marrow transplant.

J is TRBJ2-1 and V is TRBV25-1, with 7 bases aligning to TRBD2. The CDR3 has 16 residues. V trimming: 3 bases; J trimming: 7 bases; junction bases outside the gene matches: 12. CDR1 and CDR2 from the germline V gene are MGHDK and SYGVNS. The CDR3 region has the DNA TGTGCCAGCAGTGAGGTGGGAGGGAGGGCCGGTAATGAGCAGTTCTTC. Protein: CASSEVGGRAGNEQFF.

The chain uses TRBV9 and TRBJ2-1; 10 positions match TRBD2. After removal of 0 bases from V and 3 bases from J, the junction contained 6 bases not matched to a gene. The CDR3 runs 17 residues. From germline, CDR1 is SGDLS and CDR2 YYNGEE. CDR3 sequence (DNA): TGTGCCAGCAGCGTAGGGGCTAGCGGGAGTTTCTACAATGAGCAGTTCTTC. This encodes CASSVGASGSFYNEQFF.

V and J are TRBV6-5 and TRBJ1-4; maybe TRBD1 (5 bases). The germline V gene has CDR1 MNHEY and CDR2 SVGAGI. Trimming cost V 0 bases and J 12 bases, with 8 bases left between them. The CDR3 loop spans 12 amino acids. The chain's CDR3 is CASSYSGGELFF. The CDR3 coding sequence is TGTGCCAGCAGTTACTCGGGGGGGGAACTGTTTTTT.

The CDR3 sequence is CASSQVGLAVYNEQFF. For the CDR3, the DNA is TGCGCCAGCAGCCAAGTGGGACTAGCGGTTTACAATGAGCAGTTCTTC. The J gene is TRBJ2-1, the V gene TRBV4-3; 11 bases match TRBD2. This CDR3 contains 16 residues. Losses at the gene ends were 1 base for V and 4 bases for J; bases not matched to a gene: 3. The germline gives CDR1 LGHNA, CDR2 YSLEER.

The V and J genes are TRBV9 and TRBJ1-2, with 8 bases that match TRBD1. After removal of 2 bases from V and 3 bases from J, the junction contained 9 bases not matched to a gene. CDR1 is SGDLS, CDR2 YYNGEE, per germline. This CDR3 is 16 amino acids long. CDR3 loop: CASSVSGGSQHYGYTF. CDR3 in DNA: TGTGCCAGCAGCGTCTCAGGGGGCTCCCAACACTATGGCTACACCTTC.

Details on this clone: The same CDR3 can be traced to other DNA sequences in this sample. The CDR3 coding sequence is TGTGCCAGCAGTCCTCACGGCGGGACTGAAGCTTTCTTT. This translates into CASSPHGGTEAFF. The chain has TRBV9 and TRBJ1-1, with D unclear. The CDR3 is 13 amino acids. Germline loops: CDR1 SGDLS, CDR2 YYNGEE. Trimming removed 5 bases from V and 5 bases from J, with 13 bases in between. Combining the CDR3 with reference TRBV9 and TRBJ1-1 gives the whole variable domain DSGVTQTPKHLITATGQRVTLRCSPRSGDLSVYWYQQSLDQGLQFLIQYYNGEERAKGNILERFSAQQFPDLHSELNLSSLELGDSALYFCASSPHGGTEAFFGQGTRLTVV.

The rearrangement joins TRBV19 to TRBJ2-5; D ambiguous. Deletions cut 0 bases from V and 2 bases from J, with 13 bases between. The germline V gene has CDR1 LNHDA and CDR2 SQIVND (reference sequence). The CDR3 runs to 16 residues. CDR3: CASSIDYSPRQETQYF. For the CDR3, the DNA is TGTGCCAGTAGTATAGATTACAGCCCCCGTCAAGAGACCCAGTACTTC.

Notes on this clone: An end of the junction differs from the germline gene, which may be a read error. Here the CDR3 reads CASSLRRTGQSSYNSPLHF. The CDR3 DNA reads TGCGCCAGCAGCCTCCGGCGGACAGGGCAAAGCTCCTATAATTCCCCCCTCCACTTT. The V and J genes are TRBV4-3 and TRBJ1-6; 8 bases agree with TRBD1. This CDR3 has 19 residues. The V gene's germline CDR1 is LGHNA and CDR2 YSLEER.

This chain joins TRBV27 and TRBJ2-7; D gene ambiguous. The CDR3 is made up of 13 amino acids. V gave up 0 bases and J gave up 3 bases, with 6 bases separating them. Germline CDR1 MNHEY, CDR2 SMNVEV (reference sequence). The CDR3 spells CASSLSPNYEQYF. The CDR3 DNA sequence: TGTGCCAGCAGTTTATCGCCTAACTACGAGCAGTACTTC.

This chain uses TRBV7-2 with TRBJ2-5; 9 bases agree with TRBD2. After removal of 1 base from V and 11 bases from J, the junction contained 8 bases not matched to a gene. Per the germline V gene, CDR1 is SGHTA and CDR2 is FQGNSA. The CDR3 length is 14 residues. In nucleotides, the CDR3 is TGTGCCAGCAGCTTAGTGGGCGGGGGGGGTGAGCAGTACTTC. It specifies CASSLVGGGGEQYF.

This clone was detected only once. The chain couples TRBV11-3 to TRBJ2-5; 11 positions agree with TRBD2. With V trimmed by 3 bases and J by 0 bases, 9 bases remained unmatched. Germline V gives CDR1 SGHNT, CDR2 YENEEA. The CDR3 spans 18 residues. The CDR3 sequence is CASSFRLLTSGDQETQYF. CDR3 sequence (DNA): TGTGCCAGCAGCTTCCGTCTCTTGACTAGCGGGGACCAAGAGACCCAGTACTTC.

V usage is TRBV5-6 and J usage is TRBJ1-1; D call uncertain. Trimming shortened V by 2 bases and J by 4 bases, and 12 bases separated the two germline ends. CDR1 is SGHDT and CDR2 is YYEEEE in the germline V gene. The CDR3 length is 14 residues. For the CDR3, the DNA is TGTGCCAGCAGCTTAGGACTTGGAGTCACTGAAGCTTTCTTT. Translation gives CASSLGLGVTEAFF.

This rearrangement joins TRBV7-8 to TRBJ2-5; possibly TRBD2 for D (5 bases). CDR3 length: 14 amino acids. CDR1 is SGHVS, CDR2 FQNEAQ, per germline. V lost 2 bases to trimming and J lost 5 bases, with 12 bases between them. This chain's CDR3 is CASSLFSGFETQYF. The CDR3 DNA follows: TGTGCCAGCAGCTTATTTTCGGGATTTGAGACCCAGTACTTC.

In DNA, the CDR3 is TGTGCCAGCAGTCTCATGGGACAGGGCGCATACGAGCAGTACTTC. Amino acid sequence: CASSLMGQGAYEQYF. This chain links TRBV5-5 with TRBJ2-7, with TRBD1 matching over 9 bases. The length of the CDR3 is 15 residues. CDR1 and CDR2 (germline): SGHKS, YYEKEE (reference sequence). V trimming: 5 bases; J trimming: 4 bases; junction bases outside the gene matches: 10.